The 30 T cell receptor beta chains below all came from one sample that was sequenced in a study of CD8+CD57+ T cells in acquired aplastic anemia. Genomic DNA, serving as template, underwent TCR beta VDJ and CDR3 profiling. Each CDR3 protein gets one entry after TCRdb re-called the reads with MiXCR. The sample gives 300,000 or so distinct CDR3 sequences, roughly 53% of which show up once; 1% to 1.5% is in the top ten. Previously, flow cytometry had revealed CD8+CD57+ cell expansion in the patients chosen for sequencing. Input material: sorted CD4+, CD8+, or CD8+CD57+ T cells (not recorded which) from PBMCs. Receptor source: a human donor with aplastic anemia.

V usage is TRBV10-3 and J usage is TRBJ2-1, with 11 bases matching TRBD2. The CDR3 totals 15 residues. The V gene end was trimmed by 4 bases and the J gene end by 3 bases; junction bases not matched to a gene: 2. CDR1 and CDR2 from the germline V gene are ENHRY and SYGVKD. This CDR3 is CAISGGTSGYNEQFF. The CDR3 DNA sequence: TGTGCCATCAGTGGCGGGACTAGCGGCTACAATGAGCAGTTCTTC.

This clonotype was detected many times. The CDR3 region is CASRGPPNYGYTF. The CDR3 nucleotides read TGTGCCAGCAGGGGCCCACCTAACTATGGCTACACCTTC. The rearrangement uses TRBV3-1 and TRBJ1-2; D call uncertain. From germline, CDR1 is LGHDT and CDR2 YNNKEL (reference sequence). The CDR3 runs to 13 residues. Trimming removed 6 bases at V and 0 bases at J, with 8 bases between.

V gene TRBV5-4 combines with J gene TRBJ2-3; no clear D gene. Germline V CDR1 and CDR2: SGHNT, YYREEE (reference sequence). This CDR3 is 13 amino acids long. The V gene lost 0 bases and the J gene lost 6 bases, with 8 bases spanning the gap. The CDR3 loop reads CASSLAGPDTQYF. The CDR3 region has the DNA TGTGCCAGCAGCTTGGCCGGACCGGATACGCAGTATTTT.

V is TRBV5-6 and J is TRBJ2-5; D perhaps matches TRBD2 (5 bases). From germline, CDR1 is SGHDT and CDR2 YYEEEE. The CDR3 covers 13 residues. Trimming cost V 8 bases and J 5 bases, with 16 bases left between them. The CDR3: CASSIFGVETQYF. In DNA, the CDR3 is TGTGCCAGTAGTATCTTCGGGGTGGAGACCCAGTACTTC.

V usage is TRBV3-1 and J usage is TRBJ2-4, with TRBD2 identical over 8 bases. CDR1 and CDR2 (germline): LGHDT, YNNKEL (reference sequence). Trimming cost V 6 bases and J 3 bases; bases outside gene matches: 4. The length of the CDR3 is 14 residues. In DNA form, the CDR3 reads TGTGCCAGCAGTCCCGGGGGGGGCAAAAACATTCAGTACTTC. Translation gives CASSPGGGKNIQYF.

For this clonotype: The germline gene is not matched at one end of the junction; a read error may be the cause. The rearrangement links TRBV30 to TRBJ2-3; D may be TRBD2 (6 bases). The CDR3 sequence is 12 residues long. The germline gives CDR1 GTSNPN, CDR2 SVGIG (reference sequence). The CDR3 DNA reads as TGTGCCTGGAGTGTACCGGGGGTTACGCGGTATTTT. Translated, it gives CAWSVPGVTRYF. The full variable domain, with the rest looked up from reference TRBV30 and TRBJ2-3, is SQTIHQWPATLVQPVGSPLSLECTVEGTSNPNLYWYRQAAGRGLQLLFYSVGIGQISSEVPQNLSASRPQDRQFILSSKKLLLSDSGFYLCAWSVPGVTRYFGPGTRLTVL.

This clonotype was observed many times. V and J are TRBV7-3 and TRBJ2-3; D is undetermined. V was pared by 0 bases and J by 5 bases, with 6 bases between. CDR3 size: 13 residues. Germline CDR1 SGHTA, CDR2 FQGTGA. The CDR3 coding sequence is TGTGCCAGCAGCTTAACGACGCAAGATACGCAGTATTTT. It specifies CASSLTTQDTQYF. The variable domain in full, with the rest retrieved from reference TRBV7-3 and TRBJ2-3, is GAGVSQTPSNKVTEKGKYVELRCDPISGHTALYWYRQSLGQGPEFLIYFQGTGAADDSGLPNDRFFAVRPEGSVSTLKIQRTERGDSAVYLCASSLTTQDTQYFGPGTRLTVL.

This clonotype showed up just once. The rearrangement uses TRBV15 and TRBJ2-7; 10 bases match TRBD1. Germline values: CDR1 LNHNV, CDR2 YYDKDF (reference sequence). V dropped 8 bases and J dropped 7; count of bases not matched to a gene: 17. This CDR3 contains 16 residues. The CDR3 region is CATCRRTGGSLGEQYF. CDR3 coding DNA: TGTGCCACCTGCCGACGGACAGGGGGATCTTTGGGTGAGCAGTACTTC.

This chain uses TRBV10-1 with TRBJ1-2; D ambiguous. The CDR3 extends over 13 amino acids. Trimming cost V 0 bases and J 7 bases, with 9 bases left between them. Per the germline V gene, CDR1 is WNHNN and CDR2 is SYGVQD (reference sequence). In DNA form, the CDR3 reads TGCGCCAGCAGTGAGTCAAGGTTAACTGGCTACACCTTC. It encodes CASSESRLTGYTF.

This CDR3 is CASNSGSGPMNTEAFF. CDR3 nucleotide sequence: TGCGCCAGCAATAGTGGGTCAGGCCCCATGAACACTGAAGCTTTCTTT. The chain joins TRBV5-1 to TRBJ1-1; D call uncertain. Trimming stripped 6 bases from V and 0 bases from J, with 18 bases between. The CDR3 length is 16 residues. Germline CDR1 is SGHRS and CDR2 is YFSETQ.

The CDR3 loop is CSASRTVMQVTQYF. The CDR3 DNA sequence: TGCAGTGCTAGCCGGACCGTCATGCAGGTGACCCAGTACTTC. This chain links TRBV20-1 with TRBJ2-5; D gene uncertain. The CDR3 is 14 amino acids. Germline loops: CDR1 DFQATT, CDR2 SNEGSKA (reference sequence). Trimming pared 3 bases from V and 7 bases from J, leaving 18 bases between.

The chain combines TRBV3-1 with TRBJ2-2; the D gene is possibly TRBD2 (5 bases). Trimming cost V 0 bases and J 4 bases, with 6 bases left between them. CDR1 LGHDT and CDR2 YNNKEL come from the germline V gene (reference sequence). This CDR3 is 14 amino acids long. Here the CDR3 DNA reads TGTGCCAGCAGCCAAGAAAGCGGCACCGGGGAGCTGTTTTTT. This translates into CASSQESGTGELFF. Together with reference TRBV3-1 and TRBJ2-2, the CDR3 gives the full variable domain: DTAVSQTPKYLVTQMGNDKSIKCEQNLGHDTMYWYKQDSKKFLKIMFSYNNKELIINETVPNRFSPKSPDKAHLNLHINSLELGDSAVYFCASSQESGTGELFFGEGSRLTVL.

The chain recombines TRBV7-9 with TRBJ1-2; D remains unclear. Deletions cut 4 bases from V and 6 bases from J, with 18 bases between. The V gene's germline CDR1 is SEHNR and CDR2 FQNEAQ (reference sequence). CDR3 length: 15 residues. The CDR3 loop is CASSWDTSGIHGYTF. DNA of the CDR3: TGTGCCAGCAGCTGGGATACTAGCGGGATCCATGGCTACACCTTC.

The chain is built from TRBV5-1 and TRBJ2-3, with D perhaps matching TRBD1 or TRBD2 (5 bases each). There are 15 residues in the CDR3. V lost 4 bases to trimming and J lost 5 bases, with 17 bases between them. From germline, CDR1 is SGHRS and CDR2 YFSETQ. In DNA, the CDR3 is TGCGCCAGCAGCATACCGGGACGGGGAAAAGATACGCAGTATTTT. Protein: CASSIPGRGKDTQYF.

This clonotype was counted only a few times. The rearrangement joins TRBV7-8 to TRBJ2-1; no definite D call. Deletions cut 4 bases from V and 0 bases from J, with 13 bases between. Germline CDR1 reads SGHVS; CDR2 reads FQNEAQ. This CDR3 has 16 amino acids. DNA of the CDR3: TGTGCCAGCAGCTACGCAGGTCCCAGCTCCTACAATGAGCAGTTCTTC. Translation gives CASSYAGPSSYNEQFF.

The chain carries TRBV6-5 and TRBJ1-5, with D unresolved. The germline V gene has CDR1 MNHEY and CDR2 SVGAGI. This CDR3 contains 16 residues. V gave up 6 bases and J gave up 0 bases, with 15 bases separating them. The CDR3 sequence: CASSPSGSNSNQPQHF. The CDR3 DNA reads TGTGCCAGCAGCCCATCAGGTTCCAATAGCAATCAGCCCCAGCATTTT.

V and J are TRBV6-6 and TRBJ2-5; possible D gene TRBD2, 6 bases. This CDR3 region has 13 residues. CDR1 is MNHNY and CDR2 is SVGAGI in the germline V gene (reference sequence). V dropped 5 bases and J dropped 0 bases, with 7 bases sitting between them. CDR3 nucleotides: TGTGCCAGCAGTCGGGGGTACCAAGAGACCCAGTACTTC. Its translation: CASSRGYQETQYF.

This clonotype was recorded at least ten times. The chain links TRBV7-9 to TRBJ1-3; a possible D gene is TRBD1 (6 bases). CDR3 length: 16 amino acids. The germline V gene has CDR1 SEHNR and CDR2 FQNEAQ (reference sequence). V lost 7 bases and J lost 0, with 16 bases in between. The CDR3 region is CASNTRPGDSGNTIYF. The CDR3 bases are TGTGCCAGCAACACACGGCCAGGGGACTCTGGAAACACCATATATTTT.

In regard to this clonotype: One end of the junction fails to match germline, which may point to a read error. V usage is TRBV7-8 and J usage is TRBJ2-7, with 12 positions matching TRBD1. Germline loops: CDR1 SGHVS, CDR2 FQNEAQ. The CDR3 contains 15 residues. This CDR3 reads CASSPGTGGLHEQYF. As DNA, the CDR3 is TGCGCCAGCAGCCCAGGGACAGGGGGCCTCCACGAGCAGTACTTC. The variable domain in full, with the rest retrieved from reference TRBV7-8 and TRBJ2-7, is GAGVSQSPRYKVAKRGQDVALRCDPISGHVSLFWYQQALGQGPEFLTYFQNEAQLDKSGLPSDRFFAERPEGSVSTLKIQRTQQEDSAVYLCASSPGTGGLHEQYFGPGTRLTVT.

The chain employs TRBV15 and TRBJ2-2; TRBD2 aligns across 10 bases. This CDR3 has 15 residues. From germline, CDR1 is LNHNV and CDR2 YYDKDF (reference sequence). V gave up 5 bases and J gave up 2 bases; unmatched junction bases: 2. The DNA for the CDR3 is TGTGCCACCAGCCGACTAGCGGGCAACACCGGGGAGCTGTTTTTT. Its translation is CATSRLAGNTGELFF. Using reference TRBV15 and TRBJ2-2 for the parts outside the CDR3, the full variable domain is DAMVIQNPRYQVTQFGKPVTLSCSQTLNHNVMYWYQQKSSQAPKLLFHYYDKDFNNEADTPDNFQSRRPNTSFCFLDIRSPGLGDTAMYLCATSRLAGNTGELFFGEGSRLTVL.

This clonotype was seen more than once but under ten times. CDR3 protein: CASSLWGQDTEAFF. CDR3 nucleotides: TGCGCCAGCAGCCTGTGGGGACAGGATACTGAAGCTTTCTTT. This chain joins TRBV5-1 and TRBJ1-1, with 8 bases fitting TRBD1. Unmatched junction bases numbered 7, after V lost 4 bases and J lost 5 bases. The CDR3 totals 14 residues. Germline V gene sequence: CDR1 SGHRS, CDR2 YFSETQ.

V is TRBV7-9 and J is TRBJ1-6; possibly TRBD1 for D (6 bases). Trimming removed 3 bases at V and 10 bases at J, with 16 bases between. CDR3 length equals 15 residues. Germline values: CDR1 SEHNR, CDR2 FQNEAQ (reference sequence). CDR3 loop: CASSLVGGPQSPLHF. The CDR3 DNA follows: TGTGCCAGCAGCTTGGTAGGGGGGCCCCAGTCACCCCTCCACTTT.

This clonotype was found once. This chain joins TRBV6-1 and TRBJ2-7; 9 positions match TRBD1. Germline lookup yields CDR1 MNHNS and CDR2 SASEGT. With V trimmed by 6 bases and J by 3 bases, 6 bases remained unmatched. CDR3 size: 14 residues. CDR3 region: CASRTGGAGYEQYF. The CDR3 DNA sequence: TGTGCCAGCAGAACAGGGGGCGCCGGCTACGAGCAGTACTTC.

Comment on this clonotype: Mismatch with germline at one junction end may stem from a read error. This chain joins TRBV19 and TRBJ1-5; 8 positions agree with TRBD1. The V gene's germline CDR1 is LNHDA and CDR2 SQIVND (reference sequence). The CDR3 loop spans 15 amino acids. The DNA of the CDR3 is TGTGCCGGTAGCCCAGGGGGCGGGGGCAATCAGCCCCAGCATTTT. This gives the protein CAGSPGGGGNQPQHF.

This rearrangement joins TRBV20-1 to TRBJ2-1, with a tentative D call TRBD2 (5 bases). V was clipped by 3 bases and J by 0 bases, with 12 bases between them. Germline-derived CDR1 and CDR2 are DFQATT and SNEGSKA (reference sequence). This CDR3 is 15 amino acids long. CDR3 residues: CSASHGEISYNEQFF. DNA for the CDR3: TGCAGTGCTAGCCACGGGGAGATCTCCTACAATGAGCAGTTCTTC.

CDR3 loop: CASSPLKDTQYF. DNA for the CDR3: TGTGCCAGTAGTCCATTGAAAGATACGCAGTATTTT. This chain links TRBV19 with TRBJ2-3; D is ambiguous. There are 12 residues in the CDR3. Germline values: CDR1 LNHDA, CDR2 SQIVND (reference sequence). Trimming cost V 5 bases and J 5 bases, with 8 bases left between them.

This clonotype was counted at least ten times. The chain is built from TRBV6-5 and TRBJ1-2, with TRBD1 identical over 7 bases. Trimming took 6 bases from V and 5 from J; bases not matched to a gene: 9. This CDR3 contains 14 residues. In germline, CDR1 is MNHEY, CDR2 SVGAGI. The CDR3 loop is CASSYRGLVYGYTF. The CDR3 DNA is TGTGCCAGCAGCTACAGGGGCTTGGTATATGGCTACACCTTC.

This clonotype was recorded once. This chain links TRBV29-1 with TRBJ2-7; D is unclear. There are 14 residues in the CDR3. Germline lookup yields CDR1 SQVTM and CDR2 ANQGSEA. V lost 3 bases, J lost 7 bases, and 19 bases lay in between. CDR3 region: CSVDGLNLSEEQYF. The CDR3 bases are TGCAGCGTTGACGGGTTGAATCTCTCGGAGGAGCAGTACTTC.

V is TRBV19 and J is TRBJ1-4; no reliable D call. Germline CDR1 LNHDA, CDR2 SQIVND (reference sequence). V lost 5 bases to trimming and J lost 5 bases, with 12 bases between them. CDR3 length: 14 amino acids. The CDR3 DNA reads TGTGCCAGTAGTCCTTCTGATGCCAATGAAAAACTGTTTTTT. It translates to CASSPSDANEKLFF. The full variable domain, rest sourced from reference TRBV19 and TRBJ1-4, is DGGITQSPKYLFRKEGQNVTLSCEQNLNHDAMYWYRQDPGQGLRLIYYSQIVNDFQKGDIAEGYSVSREKKESFPLTVTSAQKNPTAFYLCASSPSDANEKLFFGSGTQLSVL.

Concerning this clonotype: Given a much more abundant clone one base away, this may be a read error. V is TRBV11-2 and J is TRBJ2-3; no clear D gene. This CDR3 comprises 15 residues. The V gene lost 1 base and the J gene lost 0 bases, with 8 bases spanning the gap. Germline values: CDR1 SGHAT, CDR2 FQNNGV. The CDR3 DNA reads as TGTGCCAGCAGCTTAGGTCCGACTAGCACAGATACGCAGTATTTT. As protein: CASSLGPTSTDTQYF.